The 28 T cell receptor beta chains given below trace back to one sample, sequenced in a study of CD8+CD57+ T cells in acquired aplastic anemia. Those patients picked for sequencing had displayed CD8+CD57+ cell expansion on flow cytometry. TCR beta VDJ combinations and CDR3 sequences were profiled from genomic DNA. One entry per CDR3 protein results from TCRdb running MiXCR on the reads. The sample carries 250,000 to 300,000 distinct CDR3 sequences, 45% to 65% recorded once. The sample consisted of sorted CD4+, CD8+, or CD8+CD57+ T cells (not recorded which) from PBMCs. These receptors were taken from a human donor with aplastic anemia.

The V call is TRBV5-4, the J call TRBJ2-1, with TRBD1 matching over 8 bases. Germline V gene lookup returns CDR1 SGHNT and CDR2 YYREEE (reference sequence). With 5 bases clipped from V and 2 bases from J, the junction kept 9 bases outside the gene matches. CDR3 length: 16 amino acids. CDR3 DNA sequence: TGTGCCAGCAGTCCAGGGGGCCCGGAAACCTACAATGAGCAGTTCTTC. Its translation: CASSPGGPETYNEQFF.

This clonotype has at least ten counts. The chain recombines TRBV10-3 with TRBJ2-2, with D perhaps TRBD1 (5 bases). Looked up from germline, CDR1 is ENHRY and CDR2 is SYGVKD. This CDR3 comprises 15 residues. V was trimmed by 3 bases and J by 6 bases, leaving 14 bases between them. CDR3: CAISEGARAAGELFF. CDR3 DNA: TGTGCCATCAGTGAAGGGGCTAGGGCTGCCGGGGAGCTGTTTTTT.

Worth noting for this clonotype: An end of the junction does not agree with germline; a read error may underlie this. The chain uses TRBV6-1 and TRBJ2-3, with 8 nucleotides matching TRBD1. The CDR3 consists of 14 residues. The germline V gene has CDR1 MNHNS and CDR2 SASEGT. The CDR3 sequence: CASSDRDRTDTQYF. The CDR3 DNA reads as TGTGCCAGCAGCGACCGGGACAGGACAGATACGCAGTACTTT.

Details on this clonotype: Just one base apart from a much larger clone, this may be a read error. The chain links TRBV3-1 to TRBJ2-1; the D gene is possibly TRBD1 (8 bases). The CDR3 consists of 15 residues. V was clipped by 1 base and J by 9 bases, with 16 bases between them. Germline assignment: CDR1 LGHDT and CDR2 YNNKEL (reference sequence). The CDR3 loop reads CASSQVAGGGSEQFF. Written as DNA, the CDR3 is TGTGCCAGCAGCCAAGTGGCAGGGGGCGGGAGTGAGCAGTTCTTC.

The count of this clonotype is one. The rearrangement joins TRBV20-1 to TRBJ2-3, with 7 bases matching TRBD2. The CDR3 length is 12 residues. Germline lookup yields CDR1 DFQATT and CDR2 SNEGSKA (reference sequence). The V and J ends lost 4 bases and 14 bases, in that order; junction bases with no gene match: 12. The CDR3, as DNA: TGCAGTGCTACGGGGAGGGGCGGGAGTCCGTATTTT. This translates into CSATGRGGSPYF.

The rearrangement uses TRBV10-3 and TRBJ2-7; 7 positions match TRBD1. V was pared by 5 bases and J by 1 base, with 8 bases of the junction left unmatched. CDR3 length equals 15 residues. Germline V gene sequence: CDR1 ENHRY, CDR2 SYGVKD. CDR3 region: CAISNRDSQSYEQYF. The CDR3, as DNA: TGTGCCATCAGTAACCGGGACAGCCAGTCCTACGAGCAGTACTTC.

This clonotype came up once. The CDR3 is CASTFFGGQVGSPLHF. CDR3 DNA: TGTGCCAGCACATTTTTCGGGGGGCAAGTGGGTTCACCCCTCCACTTT. The rearrangement uses TRBV2 and TRBJ1-6, with D perhaps TRBD1 (6 bases). The germline V and J ends were trimmed by 7 bases and 9 bases, with 22 bases remaining between them. Per the germline V gene, CDR1 is SNHLY and CDR2 is FYNNEI. The CDR3 spans 16 residues.

The CDR3 protein is CSAKDRVKAGELFF. CDR3 DNA: TGCAGTGCTAAGGACAGGGTTAAGGCCGGGGAGCTGTTTTTT. The chain employs TRBV20-1 and TRBJ2-2, with 8 bases lining up with TRBD1. V was clipped by 4 bases and J by 6 bases; unmatched bases: 7. Germline assignment: CDR1 DFQATT and CDR2 SNEGSKA (reference sequence). CDR3 length: 14 amino acids.

The table lists this clonotype with many counts. The chain has TRBV18 and TRBJ2-7; 7 bases are shared with TRBD1. The germline V gene encodes CDR1 KGHSH and CDR2 LQKENI. The CDR3 sequence is 13 residues long. J gave up 5 bases and V 2 bases, and 3 bases lay outside the gene matches. CDR3 protein: CASSPGQENEQYF. The CDR3 DNA reads as TGTGCCAGCTCACCAGGACAGGAAAACGAGCAGTACTTC.

This clonotype was found many times. The gene calls are TRBV5-1 and TRBJ2-1, with 11 bases aligning to TRBD2. With V trimmed by 4 bases and J by 5 bases, 2 bases remained unmatched. Per the germline V gene, CDR1 is SGHRS and CDR2 is YFSETQ. The CDR3 has 14 residues. CDR3 loop: CASSQGLADNEQFF. The CDR3 region has the DNA TGCGCCAGCAGCCAGGGACTAGCGGACAATGAGCAGTTCTTC.

With regard to this clonotype: A read error may explain this, as a much larger clone is one base away. V is TRBV6-1 and J is TRBJ2-2; 12 bases fit TRBD2. Losses at the gene ends were 4 bases for V and 5 bases for J; bases not matched to a gene: 5. This CDR3 has 16 amino acids. Germline CDR1 is MNHNS and CDR2 is SASEGT. The CDR3 loop reads CASSGTSGTVTGELFF. CDR3 nucleotide sequence: TGTGCCAGCAGTGGGACTAGCGGGACTGTAACCGGGGAGCTGTTTTTT.

This clonotype was detected ten times or more. The J gene is TRBJ1-2, the V gene TRBV6-1, with D possibly matching TRBD1 (5 bases). The germline V gene encodes CDR1 MNHNS and CDR2 SASEGT. Trimming shortened V by 4 bases and J by 2 bases, and 14 bases separated the two germline ends. This CDR3 has 15 amino acids. CDR3 loop: CASSGRGGSNYGYTF. In nucleotides, the CDR3 is TGTGCCAGCAGTGGCCGGGGGGGATCAAACTATGGCTACACCTTC.

The CDR3 spells CASSSTPSGGRNTQFF. CDR3 nucleotide sequence: TGTGCCAGCAGCTCAACCCCTAGCGGGGGACGGAATACGCAGTTCTTC. The chain combines TRBV7-8 with TRBJ2-1; TRBD2 matches at 10 bases. With 4 bases clipped from V and 12 bases from J, the junction kept 15 bases outside the gene matches. The CDR3 length is 16 residues. Germline V lookup: CDR1 SGHVS, CDR2 FQNEAQ.

The table lists this clonotype with many counts. This chain joins TRBV19 and TRBJ1-1; TRBD1 might be the D (5 bases). Per germline, CDR1 LNHDA and CDR2 SQIVND (reference sequence). The V end was cut by 3 bases, the J end by 4 bases, with 12 bases between. The CDR3 extends over 14 amino acids. The CDR3 loop is CASSIGTVSTEAFF. The DNA for the CDR3 is TGTGCCAGTAGTATCGGGACGGTGTCCACTGAAGCTTTCTTT.

This sequence joins TRBV6-1 and TRBJ1-1; D gene ambiguous. Germline CDR1 and CDR2: MNHNS and SASEGT. V lost 4 bases and J 8 bases, leaving 17 bases between the germline ends. The CDR3 covers 14 residues. The CDR3 region has the DNA TGTGCCAGCAGTGTAGAAGTGATCACTGGGGAAGCTTTCTTT. As protein: CASSVEVITGEAFF.

The chain carries TRBV19 and TRBJ2-7; tentative D call: TRBD1 (5 bases). V was pared by 8 bases and J by 4 bases, with 12 bases between. The germline gives CDR1 LNHDA, CDR2 SQIVND (reference sequence). The CDR3 is 12 residues long. For the CDR3, the DNA is TGTGCCAGTGGTGATCAGGGTTACGAGCAGTACTTC. This sequence encodes CASGDQGYEQYF.

The chain joins TRBV19 to TRBJ1-1; possible D gene TRBD1, 6 bases. This CDR3 comprises 14 residues. Trimming pared 5 bases from V and 2 bases from J, leaving 12 bases between. Germline CDR1 is LNHDA and CDR2 is SQIVND (reference sequence). The CDR3 sequence is CASSGGHRNTEAFF. The CDR3 nucleotides read TGTGCCAGTAGTGGGGGACACCGAAACACTGAAGCTTTCTTT. The variable domain in full, completed from reference TRBV19 and TRBJ1-1, reads DGGITQSPKYLFRKEGQNVTLSCEQNLNHDAMYWYRQDPGQGLRLIYYSQIVNDFQKGDIAEGYSVSREKKESFPLTVTSAQKNPTAFYLCASSGGHRNTEAFFGQGTRLTVV.

This clonotype came up many times. The J gene is TRBJ2-1, the V gene TRBV7-9; 10 bases are a match to TRBD1. V lost 1 base to trimming and J lost 12 bases; unmatched junction nucleotides: 9. The CDR3 runs 15 residues. The germline gives CDR1 SEHNR, CDR2 FQNEAQ (reference sequence). CDR3 nucleotides: TGTGCCAGCAGCTTAGTGGGGGACAGGGGCCGTGGGCAGTTCTTC. Translation gives CASSLVGDRGRGQFF.

This clonotype was observed once. V and J are TRBV25-1 and TRBJ2-5; D is possibly TRBD2 (5 bases). Trimming took off 5 bases at V and 0 bases at J, with 10 bases between the two ends. The CDR3 is 14 amino acids. Germline lookup yields CDR1 MGHDK and CDR2 SYGVNS. CDR3 sequence: CASSSRDYQETQYF. As DNA, the CDR3 is TGTGCCAGCAGTAGCCGGGATTACCAAGAGACCCAGTACTTC.

This clonotype has a single count. The chain has TRBV7-3 and TRBJ2-2; no firm D call. Germline lookup yields CDR1 SGHTA and CDR2 FQGTGA. The CDR3 totals 15 residues. V was trimmed by 2 bases and J by 3 bases, leaving 10 bases between them. Here the CDR3 reads CASSLRHADTGELFF. CDR3 in DNA: TGTGCCAGCAGCTTACGGCATGCGGACACCGGGGAGCTGTTTTTT. The whole variable domain, filled in from reference TRBV7-3 and TRBJ2-2, reads GAGVSQTPSNKVTEKGKYVELRCDPISGHTALYWYRQSLGQGPEFLIYFQGTGAADDSGLPNDRFFAVRPEGSVSTLKIQRTERGDSAVYLCASSLRHADTGELFFGEGSRLTVL.

This clonotype was counted at least ten times. J is TRBJ2-5 and V is TRBV5-5, with a weak D call TRBD2 (5 bases). Germline V gene sequence: CDR1 SGHKS, CDR2 YYEKEE (reference sequence). With 0 bases removed from V and 4 bases from J, the gap between germline ends came to 13 bases. This CDR3 is built from 15 residues. CDR3 in DNA: TGTGCCAGCAGCTTGGAACAGTTGGACTCAGAGACCCAGTACTTC. Translated: CASSLEQLDSETQYF.

This clonotype has ten or more counts. The chain joins TRBV6-1 to TRBJ2-1, with 9 bases aligning to TRBD1. Germline CDR1 is MNHNS and CDR2 is SASEGT. V lost 4 bases, J lost 5 bases, and 9 bases stayed unmatched. The CDR3 spans 16 residues. DNA of the CDR3: TGTGCCAGCAGTGGGTACAGGGGGCGCGGGAACAATGAGCAGTTCTTC. It yields the protein CASSGYRGRGNNEQFF.

This clonotype appeared many times. The chain is built from TRBV19 and TRBJ2-7, with 8 bases lining up with TRBD1. After removal of 5 bases from V and 5 bases from J, the junction contained 11 bases not matched to a gene. There are 15 residues in the CDR3. Germline CDR1 LNHDA, CDR2 SQIVND (reference sequence). The DNA for the CDR3 is TGTGCCAGTAGTCCACGGACAGGGATATCCCACGAGCAGTACTTC. Its translation: CASSPRTGISHEQYF.

Here the CDR3 reads CSARGQGYGNQPQHF. Here the CDR3 DNA reads TGCAGTGCTAGAGGACAGGGGTATGGCAATCAGCCCCAGCATTTT. J is TRBJ1-5 and V is TRBV20-1; 8 positions match TRBD1. CDR1 and CDR2 from the germline V gene are DFQATT and SNEGSKA (reference sequence). The CDR3 consists of 15 residues. With 1 base clipped from V and 2 bases from J, the junction kept 4 bases outside the gene matches.

The J gene is TRBJ1-2, the V gene TRBV12-5; D unresolved. CDR1 is LGHNT and CDR2 is FRNRAP in the germline V gene. The CDR3 is made up of 13 amino acids. The CDR3 reads CASRPGNNYGYTF. For the CDR3, the DNA is TGTGCCAGCAGACCCGGGAACAACTATGGCTACACCTTC.

This clonotype was seen only a few times. The chain is built from TRBV7-3 and TRBJ2-1; D is unresolved. This CDR3 spans 12 amino acids. The V and J ends lost 2 bases and 9 bases respectively, with 8 bases between them. CDR1 is SGHTA, CDR2 FQGTGA, per germline. DNA for the CDR3: TGTGCCAGCAGCTTAGCTAATGCTGAGCAGTTCTTC. It yields the protein CASSLANAEQFF.

This clonotype has a count of ten or more. The rearrangement links TRBV6-1 to TRBJ2-5; D is undetermined. V shed 5 bases and J shed 7 bases, with 11 bases lying between them. The CDR3 extends over 12 amino acids. Per germline, CDR1 MNHNS and CDR2 SASEGT. CDR3 in amino acids: CASSSGFGTQYF. The DNA of the CDR3 is TGTGCCAGCAGTTCGGGTTTCGGGACCCAGTACTTC.

This clonotype was seen only a few times. This chain joins TRBV7-2 and TRBJ1-4; the D gene is possibly TRBD1 (6 bases). The CDR3 totals 12 residues. Germline CDR1 is SGHTA and CDR2 is FQGNSA. V was trimmed by 5 bases and J by 14 bases, leaving 15 bases between them. CDR3 nucleotide sequence: TGTGCCAGCAGCCCCGACAGGAAAGGGCTGTTTTTT. This sequence encodes CASSPDRKGLFF.